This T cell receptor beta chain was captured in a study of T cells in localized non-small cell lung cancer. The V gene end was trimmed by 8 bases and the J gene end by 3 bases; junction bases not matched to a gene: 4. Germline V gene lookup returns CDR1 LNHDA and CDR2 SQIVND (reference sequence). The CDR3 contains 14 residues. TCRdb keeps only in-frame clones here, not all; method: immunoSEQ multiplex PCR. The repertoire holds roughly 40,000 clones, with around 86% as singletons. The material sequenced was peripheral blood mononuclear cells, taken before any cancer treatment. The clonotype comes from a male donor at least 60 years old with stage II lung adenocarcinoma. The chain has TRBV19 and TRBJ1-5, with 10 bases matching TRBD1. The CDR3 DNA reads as TGTGCCAGTGAGGGACAGGGGAACAATCAGCCCCAGCATTTT. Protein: CASEGQGNNQPQHF.